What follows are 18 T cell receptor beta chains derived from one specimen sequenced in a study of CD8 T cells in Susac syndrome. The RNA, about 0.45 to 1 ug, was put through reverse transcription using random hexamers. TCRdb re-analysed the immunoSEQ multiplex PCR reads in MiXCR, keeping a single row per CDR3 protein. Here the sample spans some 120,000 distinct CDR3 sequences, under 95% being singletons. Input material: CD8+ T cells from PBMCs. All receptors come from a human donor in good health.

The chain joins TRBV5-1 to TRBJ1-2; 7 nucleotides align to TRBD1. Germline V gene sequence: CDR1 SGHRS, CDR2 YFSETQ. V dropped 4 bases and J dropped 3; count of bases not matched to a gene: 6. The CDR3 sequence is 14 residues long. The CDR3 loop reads CASSRGTDHYGYTF. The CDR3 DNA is TGCGCCAGCAGCCGGGGGACAGATCACTATGGCTACACCTTC.

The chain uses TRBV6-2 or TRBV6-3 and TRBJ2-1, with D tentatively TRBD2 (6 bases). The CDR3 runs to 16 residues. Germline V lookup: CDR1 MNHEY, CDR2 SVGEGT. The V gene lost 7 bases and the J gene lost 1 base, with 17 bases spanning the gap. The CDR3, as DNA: TGTGCCAGCAAAGGCGCGCCAGGGAGGTCCTACAATGAGCAGTTCTTC. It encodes CASKGAPGRSYNEQFF.

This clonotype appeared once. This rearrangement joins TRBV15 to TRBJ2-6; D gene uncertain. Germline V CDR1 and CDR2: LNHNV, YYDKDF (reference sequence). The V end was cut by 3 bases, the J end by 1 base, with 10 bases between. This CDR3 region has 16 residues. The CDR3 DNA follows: TGTGCCACCAGCAGTTGGAAAGGTTCTGGGGCCAACGTCCTGACTTTC. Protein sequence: CATSSWKGSGANVLTF.

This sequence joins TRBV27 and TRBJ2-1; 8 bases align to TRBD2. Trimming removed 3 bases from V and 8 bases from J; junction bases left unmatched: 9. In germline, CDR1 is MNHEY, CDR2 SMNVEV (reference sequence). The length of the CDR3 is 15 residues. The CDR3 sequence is CASSFSGGPTHEQFF. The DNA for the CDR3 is TGTGCCAGCAGTTTCAGCGGGGGCCCGACCCATGAGCAGTTCTTC.

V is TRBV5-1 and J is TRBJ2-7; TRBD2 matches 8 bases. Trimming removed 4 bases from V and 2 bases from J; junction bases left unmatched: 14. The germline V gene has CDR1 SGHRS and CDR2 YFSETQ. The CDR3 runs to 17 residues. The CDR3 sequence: CASSEWPPAGATYEQYF. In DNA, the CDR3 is TGCGCCAGCAGCGAATGGCCCCCAGCGGGAGCCACCTACGAGCAGTACTTC.

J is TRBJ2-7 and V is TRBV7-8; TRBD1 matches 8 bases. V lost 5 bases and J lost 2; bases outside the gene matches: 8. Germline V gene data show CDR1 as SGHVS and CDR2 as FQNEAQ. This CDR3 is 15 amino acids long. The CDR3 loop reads CASSIRDRGTYEQYF. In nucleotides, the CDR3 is TGTGCCAGCAGCATCCGAGACAGGGGAACCTACGAGCAGTACTTC.

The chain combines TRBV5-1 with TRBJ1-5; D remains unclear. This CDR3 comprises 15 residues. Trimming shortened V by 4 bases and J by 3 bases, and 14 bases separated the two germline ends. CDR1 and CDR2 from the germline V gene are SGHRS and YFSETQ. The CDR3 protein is CASSLEGGINQPQHF. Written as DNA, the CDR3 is TGCGCCAGCAGCCTTGAAGGAGGGATCAATCAGCCCCAGCATTTT.

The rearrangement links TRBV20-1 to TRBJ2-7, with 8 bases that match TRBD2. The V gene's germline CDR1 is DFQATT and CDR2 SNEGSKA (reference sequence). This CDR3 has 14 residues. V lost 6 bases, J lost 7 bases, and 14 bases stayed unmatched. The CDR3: CSAIKGLGTGEQYF. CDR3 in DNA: TGCAGTGCCATAAAGGGACTAGGTACGGGGGAGCAGTACTTC.

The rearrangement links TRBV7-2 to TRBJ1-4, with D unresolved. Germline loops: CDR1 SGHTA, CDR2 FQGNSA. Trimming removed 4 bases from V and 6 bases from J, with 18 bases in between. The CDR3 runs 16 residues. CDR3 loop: CASSWATQDGYEKLFF. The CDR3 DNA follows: TGTGCCAGCAGCTGGGCGACTCAGGATGGTTATGAAAAACTGTTTTTT. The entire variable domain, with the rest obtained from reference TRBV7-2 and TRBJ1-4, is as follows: GAGVSQSPSNKVTEKGKDVELRCDPISGHTALYWYRQSLGQGLEFLIYFQGNSAPDKSGLPSDRFSAERTGGSVSTLTIQRTQQEDSAVYLCASSWATQDGYEKLFFGSGTQLSVL.

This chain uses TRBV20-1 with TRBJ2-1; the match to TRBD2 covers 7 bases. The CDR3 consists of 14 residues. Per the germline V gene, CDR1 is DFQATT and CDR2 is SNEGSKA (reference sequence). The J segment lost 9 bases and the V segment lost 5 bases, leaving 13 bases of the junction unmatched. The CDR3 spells CSAAQSGGIGEQFF. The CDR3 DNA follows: TGCAGTGCTGCCCAGTCGGGGGGTATAGGTGAGCAGTTCTTC.

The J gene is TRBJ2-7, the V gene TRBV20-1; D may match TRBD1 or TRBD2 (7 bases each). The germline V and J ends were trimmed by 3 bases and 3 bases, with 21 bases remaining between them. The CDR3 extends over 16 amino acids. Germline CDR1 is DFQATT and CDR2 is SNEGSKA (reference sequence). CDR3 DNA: TGCAGTGCTAGGGGAGGGAGAACTAGACAGGGCTACGAGCAGTACTTC. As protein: CSARGGRTRQGYEQYF.

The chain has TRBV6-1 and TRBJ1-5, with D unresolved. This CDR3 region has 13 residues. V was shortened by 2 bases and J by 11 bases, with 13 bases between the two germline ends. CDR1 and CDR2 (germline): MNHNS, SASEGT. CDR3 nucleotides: TGTGCCAGCAGTGAAAGGTCGGGGAGGTCCCAGCATTTT. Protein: CASSERSGRSQHF.

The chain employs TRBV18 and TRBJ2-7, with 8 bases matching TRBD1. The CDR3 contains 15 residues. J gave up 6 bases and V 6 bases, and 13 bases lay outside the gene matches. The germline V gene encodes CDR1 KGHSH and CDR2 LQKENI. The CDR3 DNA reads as TGTGCCAGCTCCCCCGCCCGGCAGGGGGCCGGCGAGCAGTACTTC. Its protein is CASSPARQGAGEQYF.

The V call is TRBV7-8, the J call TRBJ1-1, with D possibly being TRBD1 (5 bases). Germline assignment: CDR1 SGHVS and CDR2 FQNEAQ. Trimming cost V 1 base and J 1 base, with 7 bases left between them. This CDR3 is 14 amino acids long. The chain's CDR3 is CASSLDRQNTEAFF. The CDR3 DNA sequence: TGTGCCAGCAGCTTAGACAGGCAGAACACTGAAGCTTTCTTT.

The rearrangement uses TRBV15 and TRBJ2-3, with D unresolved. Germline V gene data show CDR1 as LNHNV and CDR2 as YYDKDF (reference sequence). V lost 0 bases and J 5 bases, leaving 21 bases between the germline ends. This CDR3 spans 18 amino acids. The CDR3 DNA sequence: TGTGCCACCAGCAGAGATCGTCTGTCTGCGTTCCAGGAAGATACGCAGTATTTT. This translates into CATSRDRLSAFQEDTQYF.

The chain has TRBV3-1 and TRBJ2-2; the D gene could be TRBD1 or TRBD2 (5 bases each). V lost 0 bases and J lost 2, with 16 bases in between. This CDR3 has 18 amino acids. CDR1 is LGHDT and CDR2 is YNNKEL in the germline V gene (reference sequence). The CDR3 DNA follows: TGTGCCAGCAGCCAAGATAGAGGGCTGACAGAAAACACCGGGGAGCTGTTTTTT. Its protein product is CASSQDRGLTENTGELFF. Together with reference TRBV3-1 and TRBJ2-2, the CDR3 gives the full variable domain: DTAVSQTPKYLVTQMGNDKSIKCEQNLGHDTMYWYKQDSKKFLKIMFSYNNKELIINETVPNRFSPKSPDKAHLNLHINSLELGDSAVYFCASSQDRGLTENTGELFFGEGSRLTVL.

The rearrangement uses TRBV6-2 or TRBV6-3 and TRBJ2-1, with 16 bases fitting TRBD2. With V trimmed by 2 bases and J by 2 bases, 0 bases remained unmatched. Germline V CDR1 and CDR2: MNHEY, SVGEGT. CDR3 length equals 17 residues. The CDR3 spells CASSYGTSGRAYNEQFF. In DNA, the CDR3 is TGTGCCAGCAGTTACGGGACTAGCGGGAGGGCCTACAATGAGCAGTTCTTC.

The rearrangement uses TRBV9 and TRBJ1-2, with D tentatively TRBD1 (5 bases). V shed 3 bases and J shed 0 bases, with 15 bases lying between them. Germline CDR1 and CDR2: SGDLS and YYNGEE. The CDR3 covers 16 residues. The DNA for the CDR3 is TGTGCCAGCAGCGCACAACAGGTGTCTGCTAACTATGGCTACACCTTC. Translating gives CASSAQQVSANYGYTF.